This TCR beta chain was documented in a study of PD-L1 blockade in urothelial cancer. As for the study in general: A median of roughly 140,000 T cells was found in the blood samples.

Germline V gives CDR1 LNHDA, CDR2 SQIVND (reference sequence). V lost 7 bases to trimming and J lost 3 bases, with 12 bases between them. The CDR3 consists of 14 residues. Only in-frame clones appear in the TCRdb table, and some are missing; sequencing was by immunoSEQ multiplex PCR. The sample shows about 51,000 clones, roughly 86% of them seen only once. This clone was counted between two and nine times. The source material was PBMCs, sampled around atezolizumab (anti-PD-L1) treatment. The sequence was obtained from a man aged 55 to 69 with urothelial cancer. This sequence joins TRBV19 and TRBJ2-2; the D gene is possibly TRBD2 (6 bases). CDR3 coding DNA: TGTGCCAGTACCACGGGGGTCTACACCGGGGAGCTGTTTTTT. This encodes CASTTGVYTGELFF.